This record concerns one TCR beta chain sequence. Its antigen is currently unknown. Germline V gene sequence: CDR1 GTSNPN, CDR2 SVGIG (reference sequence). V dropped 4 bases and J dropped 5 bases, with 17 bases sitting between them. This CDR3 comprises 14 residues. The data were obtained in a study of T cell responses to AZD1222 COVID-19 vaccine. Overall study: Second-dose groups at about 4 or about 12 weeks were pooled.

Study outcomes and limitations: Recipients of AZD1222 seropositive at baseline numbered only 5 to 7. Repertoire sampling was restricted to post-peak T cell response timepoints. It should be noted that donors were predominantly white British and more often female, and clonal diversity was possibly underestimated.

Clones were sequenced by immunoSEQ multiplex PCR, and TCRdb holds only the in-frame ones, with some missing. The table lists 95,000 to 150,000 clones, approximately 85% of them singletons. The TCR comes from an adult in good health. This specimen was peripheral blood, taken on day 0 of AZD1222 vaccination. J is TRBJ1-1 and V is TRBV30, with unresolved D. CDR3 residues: CAWNGENSLTEAFF. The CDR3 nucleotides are TGTGCCTGGAACGGAGAAAACAGTCTAACTGAAGCTTTCTTT.